One sample yielded the 5 T cell receptor beta chains listed below, sequenced in a study of CD8+CD57+ T cells in acquired aplastic anemia. It was genomic DNA that served as the template for profiling TCR beta VDJ and CDR3. From the reads, TCRdb called clonotypes with MiXCR, one entry per CDR3 protein. The sample yields more than 100,000 distinct CDR3 sequences, 40% to 60% seen once. Material: sorted CD4+, CD8+, or CD8+CD57+ T cells (not recorded which) from PBMCs. These receptors all stem from a human donor in good health, serving as a control.

This clonotype was picked up many times. The rearrangement links TRBV18 to TRBJ2-7; the match to TRBD1 covers 9 bases. The CDR3 is 15 amino acids. After removal of 4 bases from V and 4 bases from J, the junction contained 8 bases not matched to a gene. CDR1 and CDR2 from the germline V gene are KGHSH and LQKENI. The CDR3 is CASSQDRGAAYEQYF. In DNA form, the CDR3 reads TGTGCCAGCTCACAAGACAGGGGGGCGGCATACGAGCAGTACTTC.

At least ten counts were recorded for this clonotype. The genes are TRBV4-1 and TRBJ2-7, with 9 bases that match TRBD1. Germline CDR1 MGHRA, CDR2 YSYEKL. V dropped 2 bases and J dropped 4; count of bases not matched to a gene: 9. The CDR3 length is 16 residues. CDR3 region: CASSQTWGGQGYEQYF. The DNA for the CDR3 is TGCGCCAGCAGCCAAACATGGGGGGGACAGGGTTACGAGCAGTACTTC.

The rearrangement uses TRBV7-6 and TRBJ2-3; TRBD2 matches at 7 bases. Losses at the gene ends were 5 bases for V and 3 bases for J; bases not matched to a gene: 2. CDR3 length equals 13 residues. From germline, CDR1 is SGHVS and CDR2 FNYEAQ. The CDR3 sequence is CASSGGGTDTQYF. The DNA for the CDR3 is TGTGCCAGCAGCGGGGGAGGGACAGATACGCAGTATTTT.

The table lists this clonotype with many counts. The CDR3 spells CASSSAGTGETQYF. CDR3 bases: TGTGCCAGCAGTTCTGCCGGGACTGGAGAGACCCAGTACTTC. This chain links TRBV12-3 or TRBV12-4 with TRBJ2-5; perhaps TRBD2 as D (6 bases). V gave up 4 bases and J gave up 4 bases, with 13 bases separating them. The CDR3 is 14 residues long.

This clonotype appeared a few times. The V gene is TRBV10-3, the J gene TRBJ2-5; D not resolved. The germline V gene encodes CDR1 ENHRY and CDR2 SYGVKD. CDR3 length: 14 residues. V was clipped by 4 bases and J by 2 bases, with 11 bases between them. The CDR3, as DNA: TGTGCCATCAGTGTTGGTCTGTTACAAGAGACCCAGTACTTC. Protein product: CAISVGLLQETQYF.